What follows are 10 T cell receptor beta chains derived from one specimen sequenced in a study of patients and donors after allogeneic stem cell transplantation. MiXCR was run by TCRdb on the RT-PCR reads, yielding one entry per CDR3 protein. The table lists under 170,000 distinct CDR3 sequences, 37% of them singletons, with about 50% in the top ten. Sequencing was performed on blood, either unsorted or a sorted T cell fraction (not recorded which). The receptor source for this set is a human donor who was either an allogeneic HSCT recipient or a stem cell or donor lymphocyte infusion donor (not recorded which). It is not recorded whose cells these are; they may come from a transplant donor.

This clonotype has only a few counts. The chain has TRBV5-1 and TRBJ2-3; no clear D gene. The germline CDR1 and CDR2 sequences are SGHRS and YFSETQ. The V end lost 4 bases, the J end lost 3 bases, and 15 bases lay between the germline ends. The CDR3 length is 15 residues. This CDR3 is CASSTGRLGTDTQYF. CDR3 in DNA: TGCGCCAGCAGCACTGGGCGGCTGGGGACAGATACGCAGTATTTT.

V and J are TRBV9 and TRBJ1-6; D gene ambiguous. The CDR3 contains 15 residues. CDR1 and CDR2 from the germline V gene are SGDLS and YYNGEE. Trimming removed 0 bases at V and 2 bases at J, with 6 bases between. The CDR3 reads CASSVGRAYNSPLHF. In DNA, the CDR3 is TGTGCCAGCAGCGTAGGGAGGGCCTATAATTCACCCCTCCACTTT.

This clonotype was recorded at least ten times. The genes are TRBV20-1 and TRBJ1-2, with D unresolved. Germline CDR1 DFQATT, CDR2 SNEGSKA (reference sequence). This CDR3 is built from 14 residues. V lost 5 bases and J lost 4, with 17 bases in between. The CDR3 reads CSASSEVRLYGYTF. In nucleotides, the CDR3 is TGCAGTGCTTCTTCCGAGGTGCGGCTCTATGGCTACACCTTC.

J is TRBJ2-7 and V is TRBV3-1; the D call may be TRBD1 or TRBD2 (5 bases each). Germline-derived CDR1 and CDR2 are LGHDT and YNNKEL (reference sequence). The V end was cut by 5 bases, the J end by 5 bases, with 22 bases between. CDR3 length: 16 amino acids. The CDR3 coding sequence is TGTGCCAGCAGCTTACACGCCGGGACGGAACCCAACGAGCAGTACTTC. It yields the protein CASSLHAGTEPNEQYF.

The CDR3: CASRGGGYTF. CDR3 coding DNA: TGTGCCAGCAGGGGAGGGGGCTACACCTTC. The rearrangement links TRBV12-3 or TRBV12-4 to TRBJ1-2; D is uncertain. V was shortened by 6 bases and J by 8 bases, with 7 bases between the two germline ends. CDR3 length equals 10 residues.

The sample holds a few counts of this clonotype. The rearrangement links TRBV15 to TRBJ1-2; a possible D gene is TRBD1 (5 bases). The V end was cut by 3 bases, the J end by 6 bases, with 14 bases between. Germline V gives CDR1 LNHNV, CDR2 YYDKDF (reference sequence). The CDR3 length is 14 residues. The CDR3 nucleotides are TGTGCCACCAGCAGTGCTTGGAGGGGAAATGGCTACACCTTC. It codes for CATSSAWRGNGYTF.

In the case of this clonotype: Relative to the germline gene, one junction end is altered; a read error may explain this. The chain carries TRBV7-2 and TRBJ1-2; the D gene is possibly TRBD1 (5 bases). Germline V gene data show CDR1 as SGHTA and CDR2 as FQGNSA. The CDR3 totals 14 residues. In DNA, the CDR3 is TGTGCCAGCAGCCTACCGGGGCAGGCCTATGACTACACCTTC. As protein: CASSLPGQAYDYTF.

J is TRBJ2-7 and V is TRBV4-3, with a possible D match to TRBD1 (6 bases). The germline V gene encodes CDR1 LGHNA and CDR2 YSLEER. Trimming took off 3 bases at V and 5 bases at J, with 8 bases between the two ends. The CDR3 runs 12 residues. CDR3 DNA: TGCGCCAGCAGCCATAACAGGGACGAGCAGTACTTC. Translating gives CASSHNRDEQYF.

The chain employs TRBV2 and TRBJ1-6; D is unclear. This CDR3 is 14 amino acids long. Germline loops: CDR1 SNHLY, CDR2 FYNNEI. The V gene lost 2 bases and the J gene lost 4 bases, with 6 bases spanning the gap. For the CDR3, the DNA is TGTGCCAGCAGTGAATACGGATATAATTCACCCCTCCACTTT. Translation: CASSEYGYNSPLHF.

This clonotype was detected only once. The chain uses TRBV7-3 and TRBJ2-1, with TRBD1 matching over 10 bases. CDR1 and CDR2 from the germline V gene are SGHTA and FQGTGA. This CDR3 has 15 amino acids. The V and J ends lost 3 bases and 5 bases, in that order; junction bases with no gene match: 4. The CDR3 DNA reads TGTGCCAGCAGCTTGGACAGGGGGGAAAACAATGAGCAGTTCTTC. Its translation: CASSLDRGENNEQFF.